The clone carrying this T cell receptor (beta chain) was found once. The authors' processing: Amplification of reference gene primers provided the estimated nucleated cell counts. The method was immunoSEQ multiplex PCR; TCRdb's version includes in-frame clones alone and lacks a portion of them. V, J and clone size reflect that table, while D and trimming were determined from the DNA. The sample consists of about 280,000 clones, roughly 88% of them appearing once. This entry comes from a study of blood T cell repertoires in COVID-19. Across the study: Acute-phase and convalescent COVID-19 samples originated in the United States, Italy and Spain. T cells, B-cell-depleted T cells, or PBMCs provided the cDNA or gDNA that served as material.

J lost 10 bases, V lost 0 bases, and 2 bases had no gene match. The length of the CDR3 is 14 residues. Looked up from germline, CDR1 is ENHRY and CDR2 is SYGVKD. The V and J genes are TRBV10-3 and TRBJ1-4, with 10 bases fitting TRBD1. This receptor was identified in a man aged 18 to 29 with active or convalescent COVID-19. Sequencing was done on a sample of peripheral blood. The CDR3 spells CAISESTGGGKLFF. CDR3 bases: TGTGCCATCAGTGAGTCGACAGGGGGCGGAAAACTGTTTTTT.